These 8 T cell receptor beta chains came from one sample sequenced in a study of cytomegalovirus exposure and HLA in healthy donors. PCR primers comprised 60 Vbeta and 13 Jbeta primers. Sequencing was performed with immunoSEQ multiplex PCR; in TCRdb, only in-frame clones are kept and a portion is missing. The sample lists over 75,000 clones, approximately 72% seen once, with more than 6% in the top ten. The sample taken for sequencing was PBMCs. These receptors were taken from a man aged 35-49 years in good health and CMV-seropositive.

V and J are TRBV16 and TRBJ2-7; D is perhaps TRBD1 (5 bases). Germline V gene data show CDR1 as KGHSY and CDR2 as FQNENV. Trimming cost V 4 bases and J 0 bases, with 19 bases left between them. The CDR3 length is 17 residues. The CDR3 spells CASSPFDSPPLSYEQYF. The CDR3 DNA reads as TGTGCCAGCAGCCCCTTCGACAGCCCTCCTCTCTCCTACGAGCAGTACTTC.

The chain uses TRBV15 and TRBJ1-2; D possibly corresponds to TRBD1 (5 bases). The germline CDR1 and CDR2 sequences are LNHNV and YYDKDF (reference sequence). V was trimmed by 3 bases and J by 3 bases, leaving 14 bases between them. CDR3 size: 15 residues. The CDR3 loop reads CATSSIIGEDYGYTF. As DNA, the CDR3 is TGTGCCACCAGCAGCATCATAGGGGAAGACTATGGCTACACCTTC.

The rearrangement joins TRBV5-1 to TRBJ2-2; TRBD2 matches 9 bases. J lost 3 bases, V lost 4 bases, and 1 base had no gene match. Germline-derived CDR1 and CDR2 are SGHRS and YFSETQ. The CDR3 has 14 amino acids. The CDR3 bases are TGCGCCAGCAGCCGGACTAGCGACACCGGGGAGCTGTTTTTT. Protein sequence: CASSRTSDTGELFF.

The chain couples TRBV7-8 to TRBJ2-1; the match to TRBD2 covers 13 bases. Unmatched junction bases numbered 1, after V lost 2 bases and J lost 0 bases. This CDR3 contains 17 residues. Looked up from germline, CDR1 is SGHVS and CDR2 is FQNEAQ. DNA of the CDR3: TGTGCCAGCAGCTTAACTAGCGGGGGGGCCTCCTACAATGAGCAGTTCTTC. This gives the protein CASSLTSGGASYNEQFF.

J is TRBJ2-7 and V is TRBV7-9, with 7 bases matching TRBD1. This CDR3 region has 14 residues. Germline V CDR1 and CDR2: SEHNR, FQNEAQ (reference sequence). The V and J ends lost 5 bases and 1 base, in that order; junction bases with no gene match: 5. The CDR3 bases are TGTGCCAGCAGCGCCCAACAGGGGTCCTACGAGCAGTACTTC. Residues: CASSAQQGSYEQYF.

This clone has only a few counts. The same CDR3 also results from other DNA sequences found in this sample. Here the CDR3 DNA reads TGTGCCAGCAGTTATCGGGGGGACACTGAAGCTTTCTTT. It translates to CASSYRGDTEAFF. This sequence joins TRBV6-5 and TRBJ1-1, with D perhaps TRBD1 (5 bases). The CDR3 contains 13 residues. The germline gives CDR1 MNHEY, CDR2 SVGAGI. V was clipped by 3 bases and J by 3 bases, with 8 bases between them.

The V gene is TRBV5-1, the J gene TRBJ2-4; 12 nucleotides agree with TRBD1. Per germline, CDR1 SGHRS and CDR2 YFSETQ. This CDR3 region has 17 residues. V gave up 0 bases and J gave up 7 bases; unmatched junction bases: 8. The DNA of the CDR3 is TGCGCCAGCAGCTTGGGGCGGGACAGGGGGCCCGGGAACATTCAGTACTTC. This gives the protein CASSLGRDRGPGNIQYF.

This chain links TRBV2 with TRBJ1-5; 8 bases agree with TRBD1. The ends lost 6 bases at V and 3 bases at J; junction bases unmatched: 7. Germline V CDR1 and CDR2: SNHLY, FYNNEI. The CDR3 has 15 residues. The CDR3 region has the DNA TGTGCCAGCAGCCGAGACAGGGGAGCCAATCAGCCCCAGCATTTT. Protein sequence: CASSRDRGANQPQHF.